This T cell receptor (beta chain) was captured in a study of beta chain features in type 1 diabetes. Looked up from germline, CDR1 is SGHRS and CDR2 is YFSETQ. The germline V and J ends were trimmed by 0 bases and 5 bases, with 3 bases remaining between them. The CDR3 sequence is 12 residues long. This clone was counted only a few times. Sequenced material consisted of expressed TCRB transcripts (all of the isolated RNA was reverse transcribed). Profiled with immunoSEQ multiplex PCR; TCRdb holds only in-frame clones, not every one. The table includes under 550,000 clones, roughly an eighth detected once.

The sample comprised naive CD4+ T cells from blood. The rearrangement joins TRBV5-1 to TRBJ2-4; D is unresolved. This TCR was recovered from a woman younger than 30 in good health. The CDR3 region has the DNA TGCGCCAGCAGCTTGGTTGAAAACATTCAGTACTTC. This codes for CASSLVENIQYF.